This entry lists 2 T cell receptor beta chains sequenced from one sample in a study of blood T cell repertoires in COVID-19. Produced via immunoSEQ multiplex PCR; TCRdb's table is partial and in-frame only. Here the sample spans a few hundred thousand clones, 80% to 90% being singletons. The sequencing sample was made of PBMCs or T cells enriched from blood (not recorded which). Receptors were obtained from a man in his late teens or twenties with acute COVID-19.

This clone was observed once. CDR3 bases: TGTGCCAGCAGCAAGGACTACCTCAGCACAGATACGCAGTATTTT. Amino acids: CASSKDYLSTDTQYF. The chain employs TRBV7-2 and TRBJ2-3, with a possible D match to TRBD2 (6 bases). V was pared by 5 bases and J by 0 bases, with 12 bases between. Germline CDR1 is SGHTA and CDR2 is FQGNSA. CDR3 length: 15 residues.

In nucleotides, the CDR3 is TGTGCCAGCAGCTTAGGAGGGCAATCACCCCTCCACTTT. Translated: CASSLGGQSPLHF. The V and J genes are TRBV7-2 and TRBJ1-6; D gene uncertain. The CDR3 extends over 13 amino acids. Trimming removed 1 base at V and 10 bases at J, with 8 bases between. Looked up from germline, CDR1 is SGHTA and CDR2 is FQGNSA. Drawing the rest from reference TRBV7-2 and TRBJ1-6, the complete variable domain is GAGVSQSPSNKVTEKGKDVELRCDPISGHTALYWYRQSLGQGLEFLIYFQGNSAPDKSGLPSDRFSAERTGGSVSTLTIQRTQQEDSAVYLCASSLGGQSPLHFGNGTRLTVT.